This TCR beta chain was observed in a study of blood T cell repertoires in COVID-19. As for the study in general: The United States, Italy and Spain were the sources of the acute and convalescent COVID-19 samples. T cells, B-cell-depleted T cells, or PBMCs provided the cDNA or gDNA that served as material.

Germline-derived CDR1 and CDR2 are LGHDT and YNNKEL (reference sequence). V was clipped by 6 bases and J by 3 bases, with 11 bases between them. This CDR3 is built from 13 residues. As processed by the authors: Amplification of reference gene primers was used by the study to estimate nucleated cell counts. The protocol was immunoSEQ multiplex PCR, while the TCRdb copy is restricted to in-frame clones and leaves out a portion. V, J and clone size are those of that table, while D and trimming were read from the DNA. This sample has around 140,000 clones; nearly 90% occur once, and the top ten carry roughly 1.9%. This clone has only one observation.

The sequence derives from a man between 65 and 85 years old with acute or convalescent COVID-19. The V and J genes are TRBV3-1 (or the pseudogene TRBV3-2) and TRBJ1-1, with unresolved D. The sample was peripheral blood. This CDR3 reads CASRKTEYTEAFF. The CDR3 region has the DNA TGTGCCAGCAGGAAGACGGAGTACACTGAAGCTTTCTTT.